The sequence of this T cell receptor (beta chain) was determined in a study of blood T cell repertoires in COVID-19. Study-wide background: Whether acute or convalescent, the COVID-19 samples came from the United States, Italy and Spain.

Study processing details: Scientists estimated how many nucleated cells there were by amplifying reference gene primers. Using immunoSEQ multiplex PCR, the repertoire was profiled, and TCRdb retains in-frame clones only, with some absent. Clone size and V and J calls were adopted from that table, with D and trimming inferred from the DNA. This table holds a few hundred thousand clones, roughly 84% found once. Seattle patients were enrolled during active infection and followed longitudinally. The CDR3 is made up of 11 amino acids. The V gene's germline CDR1 is GTSNPN and CDR2 SVGIG (reference sequence). V was clipped by 6 bases and J by 4 bases, with 9 bases between them.

The chain carries TRBV30 and TRBJ2-5; D gene uncertain. Sequencing was performed on peripheral blood. The source is a person aged 65 to 85 with COVID-19, enrolled during active disease. CDR3 protein: CACTSGETQYF. The CDR3 coding sequence is TGTGCCTGCACATCGGGAGAGACCCAGTACTTC.